This T cell receptor beta chain was profiled in a study of T cell responses to AZD1222 COVID-19 vaccine. Measured with immunoSEQ multiplex PCR; TCRdb has only the in-frame clones, and not every one. Of tens of thousands of clones in the sample, around 80% were seen once. On this clone: Its antigen remains unidentified.

The ends were cut back, 10 bases at V and 6 bases at J, with 22 bases in the middle. Germline assignment: CDR1 MNHEY and CDR2 SVGAGI. The CDR3 runs 15 residues. Study-wide results and caveats: Spike-specific TCR breadth and depth grew following two AZD1222 doses.

The specimen comprised peripheral blood, sampled 28 days after the second AZD1222 dose. The clonotype was recovered from an adult who received the AZD1222 COVID-19 vaccine. The V call is TRBV6-5, the J call TRBJ1-5; a weak D match, TRBD1 (5 bases). For the CDR3, the DNA is TGTGCCACCGGTCTGTGGTCCCAGGGTAGTCAGCCCCAGCATTTT. Its translation: CATGLWSQGSQPQHF.